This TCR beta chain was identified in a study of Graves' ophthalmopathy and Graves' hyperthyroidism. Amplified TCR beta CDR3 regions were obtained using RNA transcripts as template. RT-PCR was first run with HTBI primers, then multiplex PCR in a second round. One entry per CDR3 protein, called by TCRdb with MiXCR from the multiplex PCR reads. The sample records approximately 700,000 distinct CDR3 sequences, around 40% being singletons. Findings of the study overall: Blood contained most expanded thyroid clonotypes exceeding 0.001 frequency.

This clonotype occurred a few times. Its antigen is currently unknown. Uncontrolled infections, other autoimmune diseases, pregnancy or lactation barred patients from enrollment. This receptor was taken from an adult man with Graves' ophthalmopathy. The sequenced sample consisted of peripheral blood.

CDR3 DNA: TGCGCCAGCAGCCAAGATGAGGCGCAGGAAGAGACCCAGTACTTC. Protein product: CASSQDEAQEETQYF. The chain joins TRBV4-3 to TRBJ2-5; D unclear. V lost 0 bases, J lost 3 bases, and 11 bases lay in between. From germline, CDR1 is LGHNA and CDR2 YSLEER. CDR3 length: 15 amino acids.